This T cell receptor beta chain appears in the sequencing data of a study of follicular helper T cells after annual influenza vaccination. About the study: For some subjects, blood spans the 2013-2014, 2014-2015 and 2015-2016 annual vaccinations. Whole-study findings and limits: ICOS-CD38- cTfh most often held earlier Day 7 ICOS+CD38+ clones. Change in circulating plasmablasts correlated with ICOS+CD38+ cTfh clonality change.

About this clone: Its antigen is unidentified.

Assay used: immunoSEQ multiplex PCR; TCRdb lists only in-frame clones, some missing. The table includes about 9,400 clones, 70% to 85% detected once. Time point given: 2015-2016 season, pre-vaccination. Cells are cTfh (non-naive CD4+CXCR5+PD-1+), split by ICOS and CD38 into double-positive or double-negative. Material: CXCR5+ CD38- circulating T follicular helper cells from blood, obtained on the day of influenza vaccination. Subset in this sample: circulating Tfh, non-naive CD4+CXCR5+PD-1+ (ICOS+CD38+ or ICOS-CD38-). The TCR sequence derives from an adult who received the influenza vaccine.

CDR3 loop: CSVEVTATLAKNIQYF. DNA of the CDR3: TGCAGCGTCGAGGTCACGGCGACCTTAGCCAAAAACATTCAGTACTTC. The chain is built from TRBV29-1 and TRBJ2-4; D remains ambiguous. Trimming took off 6 bases at V and 0 bases at J, with 18 bases between the two ends. This CDR3 has 16 residues. Germline CDR1 SQVTM, CDR2 ANQGSEA.